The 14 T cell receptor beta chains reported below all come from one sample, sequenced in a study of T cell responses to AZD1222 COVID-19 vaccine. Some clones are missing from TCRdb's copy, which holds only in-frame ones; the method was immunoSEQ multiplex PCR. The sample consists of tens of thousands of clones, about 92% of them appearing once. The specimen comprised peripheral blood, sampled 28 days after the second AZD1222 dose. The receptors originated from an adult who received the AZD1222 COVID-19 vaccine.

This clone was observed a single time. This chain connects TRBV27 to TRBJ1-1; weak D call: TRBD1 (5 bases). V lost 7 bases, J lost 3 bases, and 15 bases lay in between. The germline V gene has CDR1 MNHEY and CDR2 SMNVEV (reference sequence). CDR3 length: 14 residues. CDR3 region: CASNSGRGYTEAFF. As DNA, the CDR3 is TGTGCCAGCAATTCTGGCCGGGGGTACACTGAAGCTTTCTTT.

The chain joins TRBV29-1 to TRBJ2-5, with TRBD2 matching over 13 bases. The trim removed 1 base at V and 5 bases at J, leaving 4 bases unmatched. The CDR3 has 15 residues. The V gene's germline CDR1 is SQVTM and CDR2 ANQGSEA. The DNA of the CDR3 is TGCAGCGTTGAAGGGACTAGCGGGAGAGTCGAGACCCAGTACTTC. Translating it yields CSVEGTSGRVETQYF.

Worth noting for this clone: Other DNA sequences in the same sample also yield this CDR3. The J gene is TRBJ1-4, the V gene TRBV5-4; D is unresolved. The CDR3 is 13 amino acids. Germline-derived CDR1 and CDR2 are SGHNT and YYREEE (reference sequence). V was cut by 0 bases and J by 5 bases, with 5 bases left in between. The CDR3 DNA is TGTGCCAGCAGCTTGGGCCTCAATGAAAAACTGTTTTTT. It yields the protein CASSLGLNEKLFF.

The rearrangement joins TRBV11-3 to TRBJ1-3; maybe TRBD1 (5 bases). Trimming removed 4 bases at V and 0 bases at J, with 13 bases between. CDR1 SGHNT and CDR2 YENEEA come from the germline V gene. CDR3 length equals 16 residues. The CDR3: CASSSGSGNSGNTIYF. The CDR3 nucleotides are TGTGCCAGCAGCTCCGGGTCAGGGAACTCTGGAAACACCATATATTTT. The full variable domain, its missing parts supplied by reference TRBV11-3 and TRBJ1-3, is EAGVVQSPRYKIIEKKQPVAFWCNPISGHNTLYWYLQNLGQGPELLIRYENEEAVDDSQLPKDRFSAERLKGVDSTLKIQPAELGDSAVYLCASSSGSGNSGNTIYFGEGSWLTVV.

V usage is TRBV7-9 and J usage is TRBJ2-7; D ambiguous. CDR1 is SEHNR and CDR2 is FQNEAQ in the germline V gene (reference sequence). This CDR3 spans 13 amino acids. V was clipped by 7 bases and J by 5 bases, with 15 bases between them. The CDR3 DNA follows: TGTGCCAGCACCGAGGTTGCGGAAGACGAGCAGTACTTC. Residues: CASTEVAEDEQYF.

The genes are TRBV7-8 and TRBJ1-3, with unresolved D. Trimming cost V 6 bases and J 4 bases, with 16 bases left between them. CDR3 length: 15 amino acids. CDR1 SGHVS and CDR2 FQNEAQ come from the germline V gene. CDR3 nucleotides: TGTGCCAGCAGGGAAGCGGCGGGCCCCGGAAACACCATATATTTT. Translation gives CASREAAGPGNTIYF. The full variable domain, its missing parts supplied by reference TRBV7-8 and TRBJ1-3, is GAGVSQSPRYKVAKRGQDVALRCDPISGHVSLFWYQQALGQGPEFLTYFQNEAQLDKSGLPSDRFFAERPEGSVSTLKIQRTQQEDSAVYLCASREAAGPGNTIYFGEGSWLTVV.

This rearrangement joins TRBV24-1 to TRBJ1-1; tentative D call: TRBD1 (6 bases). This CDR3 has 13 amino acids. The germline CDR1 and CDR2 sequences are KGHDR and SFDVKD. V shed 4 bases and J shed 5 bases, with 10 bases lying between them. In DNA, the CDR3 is TGTGCCACCAGTGAGGGGGCGAAAACTGAAGCTTTCTTT. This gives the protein CATSEGAKTEAFF.

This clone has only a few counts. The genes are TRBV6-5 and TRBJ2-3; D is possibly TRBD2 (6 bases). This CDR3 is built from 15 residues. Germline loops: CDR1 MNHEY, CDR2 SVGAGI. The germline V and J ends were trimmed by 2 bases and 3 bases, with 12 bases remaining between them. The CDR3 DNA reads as TGTGCCAGCAGTTACGGGACTGGGGGTACAGATACGCAGTATTTT. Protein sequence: CASSYGTGGTDTQYF.

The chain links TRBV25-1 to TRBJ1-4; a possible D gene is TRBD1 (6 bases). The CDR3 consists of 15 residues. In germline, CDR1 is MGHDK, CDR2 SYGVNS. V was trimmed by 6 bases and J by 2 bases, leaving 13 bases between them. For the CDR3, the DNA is TGTGCCAGCAGGCAAACAGGGCAGACTAATGAAAAACTGTTTTTT. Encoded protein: CASRQTGQTNEKLFF.

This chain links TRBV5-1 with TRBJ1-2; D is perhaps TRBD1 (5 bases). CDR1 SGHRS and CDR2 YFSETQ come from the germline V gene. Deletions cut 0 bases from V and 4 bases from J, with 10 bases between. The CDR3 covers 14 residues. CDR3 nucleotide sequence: TGCGCCAGCAGCTTGGAACAGGCAGTCTATGGCTACACCTTC. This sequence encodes CASSLEQAVYGYTF.

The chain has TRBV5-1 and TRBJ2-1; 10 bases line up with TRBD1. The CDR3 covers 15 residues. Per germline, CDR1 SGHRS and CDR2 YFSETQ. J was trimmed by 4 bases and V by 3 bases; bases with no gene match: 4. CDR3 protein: CASSWGQGQYNEQFF. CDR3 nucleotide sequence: TGCGCCAGCAGCTGGGGACAGGGGCAGTACAATGAGCAGTTCTTC.

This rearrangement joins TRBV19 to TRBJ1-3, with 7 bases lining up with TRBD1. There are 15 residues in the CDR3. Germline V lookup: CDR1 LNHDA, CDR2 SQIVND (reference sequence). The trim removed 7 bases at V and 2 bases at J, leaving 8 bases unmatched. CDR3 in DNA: TGTGCCAGTACTCCCTCAGACAGGGCTGGAAACACCATATATTTT. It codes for CASTPSDRAGNTIYF.

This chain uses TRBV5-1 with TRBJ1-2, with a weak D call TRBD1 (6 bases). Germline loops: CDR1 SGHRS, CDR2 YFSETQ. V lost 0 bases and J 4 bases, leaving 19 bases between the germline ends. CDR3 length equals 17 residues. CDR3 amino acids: CASSLVGVGGVGYGYTF. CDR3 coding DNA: TGCGCCAGCAGCTTGGTCGGCGTGGGGGGCGTTGGCTATGGCTACACCTTC.

The CDR3 is CATRDSPYGYTF. As DNA, the CDR3 is TGTGCCACCCGGGACAGTCCCTATGGCTACACCTTC. The chain joins TRBV10-3 to TRBJ1-2, with 7 bases matching TRBD1. From germline, CDR1 is ENHRY and CDR2 SYGVKD. V lost 10 bases, J lost 4 bases, and 6 bases stayed unmatched. This CDR3 has 12 amino acids.